Following are 30 T cell receptor beta chains from one sample sequenced in a study of blood T cell repertoires in COVID-19. Sequencing used immunoSEQ multiplex PCR; TCRdb keeps in-frame clones, though not all of them. The sample lists under 250,000 clones, about 91% occurring once. Sequenced sample: peripheral blood. Source of these receptors: an older man with acute or convalescent COVID-19.

V is TRBV19 and J is TRBJ1-1; perhaps TRBD1 as D (5 bases). Looked up from germline, CDR1 is LNHDA and CDR2 is SQIVND (reference sequence). Trimming stripped 5 bases from V and 5 bases from J, with 15 bases between. The CDR3 is 14 residues long. CDR3 nucleotides: TGTGCCAGTAGTCCTCCGGGGGGGGTGACTGAAGCTTTCTTT. Its protein product is CASSPPGGVTEAFF.

This chain joins TRBV7-2 and TRBJ2-5; D is ambiguous. Germline lookup yields CDR1 SGHTA and CDR2 FQGNSA. Trimming took off 1 base at V and 2 bases at J, with 5 bases between the two ends. This CDR3 is built from 13 residues. The CDR3 sequence: CASSLGRQETQYF. The DNA for the CDR3 is TGTGCCAGCAGCTTAGGGAGACAAGAGACCCAGTACTTC.

The chain is built from TRBV4-1 and TRBJ2-5; 7 bases line up with TRBD2. Germline V CDR1 and CDR2: MGHRA, YSYEKL. There are 18 residues in the CDR3. After removal of 0 bases from V and 3 bases from J, the junction contained 13 bases not matched to a gene. CDR3 DNA sequence: TGCGCCAGCAGCCAAGATATCCGCTTTGCTAGCGGAGAAGAGACCCAGTACTTC. Translating it yields CASSQDIRFASGEETQYF.

J is TRBJ1-2 and V is TRBV19; 9 bases are a match to TRBD1. The CDR3 spans 18 residues. V lost 4 bases, J lost 6 bases, and 18 bases stayed unmatched. The germline CDR1 and CDR2 sequences are LNHDA and SQIVND (reference sequence). The CDR3 sequence: CASSTRGQGQGTYNGYTF. As DNA, the CDR3 is TGTGCCAGTAGTACACGGGGACAGGGTCAGGGCACATATAATGGCTACACCTTC.

The V gene is TRBV7-9, the J gene TRBJ2-1; 9 positions match TRBD2. Unmatched junction bases numbered 8, after V lost 4 bases and J lost 10 bases. The CDR3 is 14 residues long. From germline, CDR1 is SEHNR and CDR2 FQNEAQ (reference sequence). The chain's CDR3 is CASSSLLSGGEQFF. The CDR3, as DNA: TGTGCCAGCAGCTCCCTTCTGAGCGGGGGGGAGCAGTTCTTC.

V is TRBV5-1 and J is TRBJ2-3, with 9 bases matching TRBD2. The CDR3 consists of 17 residues. Germline trimming cut 0 bases from V and 0 bases from J; bases unmatched to any gene: 5. The V gene's germline CDR1 is SGHRS and CDR2 YFSETQ. CDR3 in amino acids: CASSLVLAGSSTDTQYF. The CDR3, as DNA: TGCGCCAGCAGCTTGGTTCTAGCGGGAAGTAGCACAGATACGCAGTATTTT.

The gene calls are TRBV5-1 and TRBJ2-3; possibly TRBD1 for D (7 bases). The CDR3 loop spans 15 amino acids. Germline CDR1 SGHRS, CDR2 YFSETQ. The V end lost 2 bases, the J end lost 2 bases, and 12 bases lay between the germline ends. The CDR3 region has the DNA TGCGCCAGCAGCTTATTCAGGGGGGACACAGATACGCAGTATTTT. Its translation is CASSLFRGDTDTQYF.

The chain combines TRBV5-5 with TRBJ1-6; D gene unclear. CDR3 length equals 14 residues. V was clipped by 0 bases and J by 7 bases, with 8 bases between them. CDR1 and CDR2 (germline): SGHKS, YYEKEE (reference sequence). CDR3 region: CASSLGRLNSPLHF. The CDR3 region has the DNA TGTGCCAGCAGCTTGGGGCGGTTAAATTCACCCCTCCACTTT.

The J gene is TRBJ1-1, the V gene TRBV2; 7 positions agree with TRBD1. The V gene end was trimmed by 3 bases and the J gene end by 0 bases; junction bases not matched to a gene: 13. The V gene's germline CDR1 is SNHLY and CDR2 FYNNEI. The CDR3 is made up of 18 amino acids. This chain's CDR3 is CASSEKRQGSWMNTEAFF. CDR3 DNA: TGTGCCAGCAGTGAGAAGAGACAGGGTAGTTGGATGAACACTGAAGCTTTCTTT.

The chain is built from TRBV27 and TRBJ1-6, with D possibly matching TRBD1 (5 bases). CDR3 size: 13 residues. CDR1 and CDR2 (germline): MNHEY, SMNVEV (reference sequence). Trimming took 3 bases from V and 7 from J, leaving 7 bases between them. The CDR3 sequence: CASSFRENSPLHF. The CDR3 bases are TGTGCCAGCAGTTTCAGGGAAAATTCACCCCTCCACTTT.

This clone has just one count. V and J are TRBV19 and TRBJ1-6; maybe TRBD1 (6 bases). The CDR3 length is 13 residues. Germline V gene data show CDR1 as LNHDA and CDR2 as SQIVND (reference sequence). Trimming left V 5 bases short and J 15 bases short, with 17 bases between. In nucleotides, the CDR3 is TGTGCCAGTAGTCCACGGACAGTCCTTCTCCTCCACTTT. It translates to CASSPRTVLLLHF.

The rearrangement joins TRBV19 to TRBJ1-1, with a possible D match to TRBD1 (6 bases). Looked up from germline, CDR1 is LNHDA and CDR2 is SQIVND (reference sequence). V lost 3 bases, J lost 6 bases, and 14 bases lay in between. The length of the CDR3 is 14 residues. DNA of the CDR3: TGTGCCAGTAGTATCGGGAGGGGGATCTCTGAAGCTTTCTTT. It translates to CASSIGRGISEAFF.

This clone appeared a single time. This chain links TRBV6-5 with TRBJ2-7; D is ambiguous. There are 15 residues in the CDR3. V lost 0 bases and J lost 5, with 14 bases in between. Germline V CDR1 and CDR2: MNHEY, SVGAGI. The CDR3 DNA reads as TGTGCCAGCAGTTACTCTCACCTTGAGGTCGACGAGCAGTACTTC. This translates into CASSYSHLEVDEQYF.

This sequence joins TRBV7-6 and TRBJ1-3; D is uncertain. Trimming left V 0 bases short and J 0 bases short, with 12 bases between. Germline lookup yields CDR1 SGHVS and CDR2 FNYEAQ. The CDR3 loop spans 17 amino acids. CDR3 in amino acids: CASSLAYRLLSGNTIYF. CDR3 bases: TGTGCCAGCAGCTTAGCTTATCGTCTTCTCTCTGGAAACACCATATATTTT.

The chain carries TRBV7-9 and TRBJ2-7; a weak D match, TRBD2 (5 bases). V was trimmed by 11 bases and J by 3 bases, leaving 17 bases between them. CDR3 length: 13 residues. Germline V CDR1 and CDR2: SEHNR, FQNEAQ (reference sequence). The CDR3 region has the DNA TGTGCCTTGCGACGGGAAGGAGTCTACGAGCAGTACTTC. Translating it yields CALRREGVYEQYF.

The chain carries TRBV6-6 and TRBJ2-5; 9 bases are shared with TRBD1. CDR3 length: 14 amino acids. V lost 5 bases and J lost 3; bases outside the gene matches: 4. The germline gives CDR1 MNHNY, CDR2 SVGAGI (reference sequence). The CDR3 is CASSRQGVEETQYF. The CDR3 DNA is TGTGCCAGCAGTCGACAGGGGGTAGAAGAGACCCAGTACTTC.

The V gene is TRBV25-1, the J gene TRBJ2-5; D is undetermined. The CDR3 consists of 13 residues. CDR1 is MGHDK and CDR2 is SYGVNS in the germline V gene. Trimming cost V 3 bases and J 5 bases, with 10 bases left between them. The DNA for the CDR3 is TGTGCCAGCAGTGAGTCCCCAGTGGAGACCCAGTACTTC. This translates into CASSESPVETQYF.

This chain connects TRBV4-3 to TRBJ1-1; no firm D call. CDR1 is LGHNA, CDR2 YSLEER, per germline. V was clipped by 0 bases and J by 1 base, with 9 bases between them. This CDR3 region has 15 residues. The DNA of the CDR3 is TGCGCCAGCAGCCAAGACCTCCTTTCGAACACTGAAGCTTTCTTT. Its translation: CASSQDLLSNTEAFF.

The rearrangement links TRBV3-1 (or the pseudogene TRBV3-2) to TRBJ2-7, with 7 positions matching TRBD1. V shed 5 bases and J 2 bases; nucleotides not matched to a gene: 9. The CDR3 runs 15 residues. Germline V CDR1 and CDR2: LGHDT, YNNKEL (reference sequence). This CDR3 is CASSISPGQPYEQYF. Written as DNA, the CDR3 is TGTGCCAGCAGCATAAGTCCGGGACAGCCCTACGAGCAGTACTTC.

This chain uses TRBV4-3 with TRBJ1-1; 7 bases map to TRBD1. The ends lost 4 bases at V and 4 bases at J; junction bases unmatched: 12. Germline loops: CDR1 LGHNA, CDR2 YSLEER. The CDR3 totals 16 residues. The CDR3 here is CASSRKTRGQRTEAFF. CDR3 bases: TGCGCCAGCAGCCGCAAAACTAGGGGGCAGCGCACTGAAGCTTTCTTT.

The table lists this clone with a few counts. The V gene is TRBV4-2, the J gene TRBJ1-6; TRBD1 agrees at 10 bases. The J segment lost 7 bases and the V segment lost 1 base, leaving 10 bases of the junction unmatched. The CDR3 loop spans 18 amino acids. CDR1 LGHNA and CDR2 YNFKEQ come from the germline V gene. The CDR3 DNA sequence: TGTGCCAGCAGCCAAGGAAGGGGCGGGACAGGGGTAAATTCACCCCTCCACTTT. Translated, it gives CASSQGRGGTGVNSPLHF.

The rearrangement joins TRBV5-3 to TRBJ1-2, with TRBD1 matching 9 bases. TRBV5-3 is an ORF, and what it does is uncertain. The trim removed 2 bases at V and 1 base at J, leaving 9 bases unmatched. The CDR3 length is 17 residues. The CDR3 protein is CARSLTGGERGNYGYTF. In nucleotides, the CDR3 is TGTGCCAGAAGCTTAACAGGGGGCGAACGGGGTAACTATGGCTACACCTTC.

This clone showed up just a few times. The chain recombines TRBV7-9 with TRBJ1-2; D is perhaps TRBD1 (5 bases). CDR1 and CDR2 from the germline V gene are SEHNR and FQNEAQ (reference sequence). This CDR3 spans 13 amino acids. With 1 base removed from V and 5 bases from J, the gap between germline ends came to 8 bases. CDR3 amino acids: CASSLVSGYGYTF. The CDR3 DNA sequence: TGTGCCAGCAGCTTAGTATCAGGGTATGGCTACACCTTC. Complete variable domain (other parts from reference TRBV7-9 and TRBJ1-2): DTGVSQNPRHKITKRGQNVTFRCDPISEHNRLYWYRQTLGQGPEFLTYFQNEAQLEKSRLLSDRFSAERPKGSFSTLEIQRTEQGDSAMYLCASSLVSGYGYTFGSGTRLTVV.

On this clone: The sample carries other DNA sequences with the same CDR3. The rearrangement uses TRBV5-1 and TRBJ2-5; 9 bases match TRBD2. J was trimmed by 3 bases and V by 0 bases; bases with no gene match: 3. Germline-derived CDR1 and CDR2 are SGHRS and YFSETQ. The CDR3 loop spans 15 amino acids. The DNA for the CDR3 is TGCGCCAGCAGCTTGGTATTAGCGGGAGAAGAGACCCAGTACTTC. Translation: CASSLVLAGEETQYF.

A single count supports this clone. The chain joins TRBV27 to TRBJ2-1; 11 bases line up with TRBD2. Germline lookup yields CDR1 MNHEY and CDR2 SMNVEV (reference sequence). J gave up 0 bases and V 6 bases, and 19 bases lay outside the gene matches. This CDR3 is 21 amino acids long. CDR3 sequence reads: CASSPRVLSGRERSSYNEQFF. CDR3 DNA sequence: TGTGCCAGCAGCCCAAGGGTGCTTAGCGGGAGGGAGCGGAGCTCCTACAATGAGCAGTTCTTC.

The chain uses TRBV18 and TRBJ2-2; 13 positions match TRBD2. V lost 6 bases, J lost 2 bases, and 9 bases stayed unmatched. CDR1 is KGHSH and CDR2 is LQKENI in the germline V gene. The CDR3 spans 18 residues. CDR3 loop: CASSTRTSGGVNTGELFF. The CDR3 nucleotides read TGTGCCAGCTCGACCAGGACTAGCGGGGGAGTAAACACCGGGGAGCTGTTTTTT.

The CDR3 protein is CASSFGEGGNEQYF. In nucleotides, the CDR3 is TGTGCCAGCAGCTTTGGGGAGGGAGGGAACGAGCAGTACTTC. J is TRBJ2-7 and V is TRBV7-9; 7 bases line up with TRBD2. Germline values: CDR1 SEHNR, CDR2 FQNEAQ (reference sequence). The CDR3 runs to 14 residues. J was trimmed by 5 bases and V by 3 bases; bases with no gene match: 7.

In this sample, this clone turned up a few times. The chain uses TRBV7-8 and TRBJ2-7; the match to TRBD1 covers 12 bases. This CDR3 has 16 residues. Looked up from germline, CDR1 is SGHVS and CDR2 is FQNEAQ. Germline trimming cut 3 bases from V and 5 bases from J; bases unmatched to any gene: 8. The CDR3 sequence is CASSFRRDRGRNEQYF. DNA of the CDR3: TGTGCCAGCAGCTTTCGCCGGGACAGGGGGCGCAACGAGCAGTACTTC.

This chain uses TRBV5-1 with TRBJ1-2; 7 bases match TRBD1. The CDR3 contains 16 residues. The germline gives CDR1 SGHRS, CDR2 YFSETQ. The junction had 15 bases not matched to a gene; V was cut back by 4 bases and J by 6 bases. The CDR3 sequence is CASSPYASTGLDGYTF. The CDR3 region has the DNA TGCGCCAGCAGCCCTTACGCGTCGACAGGGCTCGATGGCTACACCTTC.

The rearrangement uses TRBV28 and TRBJ1-5; no firm D call. Per germline, CDR1 MDHEN and CDR2 SYDVKM. The CDR3 consists of 15 residues. The ends were cut back, 7 bases at V and 2 bases at J, with 15 bases in the middle. The CDR3 here is CASITEFQGNQPQHF. CDR3 nucleotide sequence: TGTGCCAGCATCACAGAGTTTCAGGGCAATCAGCCCCAGCATTTT.